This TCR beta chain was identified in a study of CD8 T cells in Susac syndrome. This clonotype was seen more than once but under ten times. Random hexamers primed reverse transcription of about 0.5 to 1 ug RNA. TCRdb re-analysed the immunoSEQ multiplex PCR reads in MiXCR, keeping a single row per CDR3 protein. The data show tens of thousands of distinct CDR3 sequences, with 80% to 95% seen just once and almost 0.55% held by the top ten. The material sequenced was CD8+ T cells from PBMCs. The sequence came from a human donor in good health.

The CDR3 is CSVDDLWGNEQYF. CDR3 coding DNA: TGCAGCGTTGATGACTTGTGGGGCAACGAGCAGTACTTC. The V and J genes are TRBV29-1 and TRBJ2-7, with D possibly TRBD1 on 5 matching bases. Trimming cost V 3 bases and J 5 bases, with 14 bases left between them. Germline values: CDR1 SQVTM, CDR2 ANQGSEA. The CDR3 runs 13 residues.